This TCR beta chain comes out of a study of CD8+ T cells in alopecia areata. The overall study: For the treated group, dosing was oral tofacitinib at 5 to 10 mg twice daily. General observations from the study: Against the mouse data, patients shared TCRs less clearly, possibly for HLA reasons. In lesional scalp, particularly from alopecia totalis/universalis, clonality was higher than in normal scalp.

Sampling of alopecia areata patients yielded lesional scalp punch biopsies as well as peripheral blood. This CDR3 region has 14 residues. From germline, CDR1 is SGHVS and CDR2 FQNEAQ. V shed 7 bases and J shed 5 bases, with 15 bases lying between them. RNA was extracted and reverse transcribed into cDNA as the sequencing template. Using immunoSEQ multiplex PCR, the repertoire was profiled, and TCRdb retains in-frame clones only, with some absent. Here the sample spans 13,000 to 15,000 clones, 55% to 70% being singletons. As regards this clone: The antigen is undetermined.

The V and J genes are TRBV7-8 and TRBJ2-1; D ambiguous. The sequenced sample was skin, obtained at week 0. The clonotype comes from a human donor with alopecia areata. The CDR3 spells CASIESFVDNEQFF. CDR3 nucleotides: TGTGCCAGCATCGAAAGTTTTGTCGACAATGAGCAGTTCTTC.